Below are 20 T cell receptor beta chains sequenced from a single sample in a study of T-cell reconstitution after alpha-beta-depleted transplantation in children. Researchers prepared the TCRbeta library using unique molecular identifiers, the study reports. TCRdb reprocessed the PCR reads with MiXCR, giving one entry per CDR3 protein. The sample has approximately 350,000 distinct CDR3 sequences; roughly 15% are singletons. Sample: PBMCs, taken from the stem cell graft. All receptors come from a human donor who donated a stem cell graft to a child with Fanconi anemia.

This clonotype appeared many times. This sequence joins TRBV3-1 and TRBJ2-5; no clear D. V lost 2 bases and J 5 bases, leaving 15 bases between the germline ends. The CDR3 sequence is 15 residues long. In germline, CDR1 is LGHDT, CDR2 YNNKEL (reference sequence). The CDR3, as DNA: TGTGCCAGCAGCCAATCAAGTGTAGGGTCGGAGACCCAGTACTTC. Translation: CASSQSSVGSETQYF.

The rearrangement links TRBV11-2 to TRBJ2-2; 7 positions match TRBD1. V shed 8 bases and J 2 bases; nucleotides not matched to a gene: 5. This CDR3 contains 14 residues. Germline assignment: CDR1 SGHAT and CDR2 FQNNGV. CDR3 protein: CASAGTDNTGELFF. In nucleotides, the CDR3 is TGTGCCAGCGCCGGGACAGATAACACCGGGGAGCTGTTTTTT.

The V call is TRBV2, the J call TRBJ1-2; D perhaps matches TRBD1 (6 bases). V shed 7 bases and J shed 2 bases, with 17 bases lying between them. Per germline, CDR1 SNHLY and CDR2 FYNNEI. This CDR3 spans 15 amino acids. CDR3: CASKNRVGINYGYTF. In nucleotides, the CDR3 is TGTGCCAGCAAGAACAGGGTTGGCATCAACTATGGCTACACCTTC.

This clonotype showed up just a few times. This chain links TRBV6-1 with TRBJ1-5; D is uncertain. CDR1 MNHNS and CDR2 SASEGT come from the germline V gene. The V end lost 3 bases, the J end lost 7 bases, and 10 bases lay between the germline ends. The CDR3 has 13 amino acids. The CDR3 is CASSERVGQPQHF. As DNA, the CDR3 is TGTGCCAGCAGTGAGAGGGTGGGACAGCCCCAGCATTTT.

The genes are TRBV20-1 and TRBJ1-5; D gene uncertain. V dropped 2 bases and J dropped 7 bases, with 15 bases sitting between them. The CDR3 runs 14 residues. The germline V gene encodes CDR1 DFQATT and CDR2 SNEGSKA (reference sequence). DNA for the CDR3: TGCAGTGCTAGAAATGTTGACGGTCGACAGCCCCAGCATTTT. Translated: CSARNVDGRQPQHF.

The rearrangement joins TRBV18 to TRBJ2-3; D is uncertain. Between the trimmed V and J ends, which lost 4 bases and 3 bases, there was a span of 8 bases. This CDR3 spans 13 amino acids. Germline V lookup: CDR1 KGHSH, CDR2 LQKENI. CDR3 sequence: CASSLEQTDTQYF. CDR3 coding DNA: TGTGCCAGCTCACTAGAACAGACAGATACGCAGTATTTT. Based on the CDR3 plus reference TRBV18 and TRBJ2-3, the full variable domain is NAGVMQNPRHLVRRRGQEARLRCSPMKGHSHVYWYRQLPEEGLKFMVYLQKENIIDESGMPKERFSAEFPKEGPSILRIQQVVRGDSAAYFCASSLEQTDTQYFGPGTRLTVL.

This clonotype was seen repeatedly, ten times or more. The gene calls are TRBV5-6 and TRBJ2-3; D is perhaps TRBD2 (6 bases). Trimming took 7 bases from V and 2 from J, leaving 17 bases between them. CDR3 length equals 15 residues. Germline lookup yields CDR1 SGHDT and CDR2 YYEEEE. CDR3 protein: CASGPRRGFTDTQYF. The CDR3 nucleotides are TGTGCCAGCGGCCCGAGGAGGGGCTTCACAGATACGCAGTATTTT.

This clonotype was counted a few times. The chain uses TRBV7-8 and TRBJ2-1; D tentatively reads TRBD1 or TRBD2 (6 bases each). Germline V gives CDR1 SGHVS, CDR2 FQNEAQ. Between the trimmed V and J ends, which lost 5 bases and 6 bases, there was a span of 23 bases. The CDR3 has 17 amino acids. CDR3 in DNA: TGTGCCAGCAGCCAGCCAATAACAGGGACTCCTCGCAATGAGCAGTTCTTC. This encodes CASSQPITGTPRNEQFF.

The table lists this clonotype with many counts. For the CDR3, the DNA is TGTGCCAGCAGTGAGACAGAAACTACCTACAATGAGCAGTTCTTC. Translating it yields CASSETETTYNEQFF. The rearrangement links TRBV2 to TRBJ2-1, with D possibly TRBD1 on 5 matching bases. The length of the CDR3 is 15 residues. Germline V gene data show CDR1 as SNHLY and CDR2 as FYNNEI. V lost 3 bases and J lost 2, with 11 bases in between. Using reference TRBV2 and TRBJ2-1 for the parts outside the CDR3, the full variable domain is EPEVTQTPSHQVTQMGQEVILRCVPISNHLYFYWYRQILGQKVEFLVSFYNNEISEKSEIFDDQFSVERPDGSNFTLKIRSTKLEDSAMYFCASSETETTYNEQFFGPGTRLTVL.

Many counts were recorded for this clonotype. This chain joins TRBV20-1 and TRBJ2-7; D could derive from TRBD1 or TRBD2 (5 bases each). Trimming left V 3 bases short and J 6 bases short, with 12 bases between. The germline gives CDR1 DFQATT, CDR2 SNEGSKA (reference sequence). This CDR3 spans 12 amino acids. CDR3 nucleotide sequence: TGCAGTGCTAGTCAGGGAGTCCGCGAGCAGTACTTC. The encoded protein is CSASQGVREQYF.

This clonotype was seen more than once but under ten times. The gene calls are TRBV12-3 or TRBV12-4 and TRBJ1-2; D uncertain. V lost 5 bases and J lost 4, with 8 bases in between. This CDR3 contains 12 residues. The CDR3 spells CASSPTLYGYTF. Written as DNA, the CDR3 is TGTGCCAGCAGTCCCACACTCTATGGCTACACCTTC.

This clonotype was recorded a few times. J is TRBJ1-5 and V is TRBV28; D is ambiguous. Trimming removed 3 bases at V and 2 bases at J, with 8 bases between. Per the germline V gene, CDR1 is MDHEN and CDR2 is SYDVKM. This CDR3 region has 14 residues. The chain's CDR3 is CASSLDGRNQPQHF. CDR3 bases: TGTGCCAGCAGTTTGGACGGTCGCAATCAGCCCCAGCATTTT.

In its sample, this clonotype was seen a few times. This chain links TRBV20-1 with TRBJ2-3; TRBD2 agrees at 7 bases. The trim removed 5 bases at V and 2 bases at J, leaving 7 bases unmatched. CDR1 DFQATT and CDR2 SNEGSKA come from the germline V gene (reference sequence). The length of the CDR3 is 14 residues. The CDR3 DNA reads TGCAGTGCTCAAATAGCGGGCCCCACAGATACGCAGTATTTT. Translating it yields CSAQIAGPTDTQYF.

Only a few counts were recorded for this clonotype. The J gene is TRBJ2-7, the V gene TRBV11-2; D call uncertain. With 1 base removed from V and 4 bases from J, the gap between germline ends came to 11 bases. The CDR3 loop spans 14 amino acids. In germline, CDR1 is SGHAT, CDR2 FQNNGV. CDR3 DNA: TGTGCCAGCAGCTTAGTCACCAAATCTTACGAGCAGTACTTC. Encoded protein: CASSLVTKSYEQYF.

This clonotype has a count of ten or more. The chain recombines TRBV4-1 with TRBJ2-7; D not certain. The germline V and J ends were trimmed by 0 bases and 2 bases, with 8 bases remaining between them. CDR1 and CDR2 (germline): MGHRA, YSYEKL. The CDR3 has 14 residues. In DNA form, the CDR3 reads TGCGCCAGCAGCCAAGATTCGTCAGCCTACGAGCAGTACTTC. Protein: CASSQDSSAYEQYF.

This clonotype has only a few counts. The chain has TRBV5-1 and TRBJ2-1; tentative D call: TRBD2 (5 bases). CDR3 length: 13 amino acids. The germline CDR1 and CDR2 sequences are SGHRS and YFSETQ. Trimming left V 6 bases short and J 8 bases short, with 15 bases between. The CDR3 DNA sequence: TGCGCCAGCACCGACGGGGTGAGGGATGAGCAGTTCTTC. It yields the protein CASTDGVRDEQFF.

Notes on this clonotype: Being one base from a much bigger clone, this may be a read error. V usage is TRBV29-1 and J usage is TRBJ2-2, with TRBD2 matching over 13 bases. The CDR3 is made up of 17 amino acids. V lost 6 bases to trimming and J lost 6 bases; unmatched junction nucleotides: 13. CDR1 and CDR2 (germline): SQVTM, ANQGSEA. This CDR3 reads CSVIPGLAGRGAGELFF. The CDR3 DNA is TGCAGCGTGATTCCGGGACTAGCGGGGAGAGGCGCCGGGGAGCTGTTTTTT.

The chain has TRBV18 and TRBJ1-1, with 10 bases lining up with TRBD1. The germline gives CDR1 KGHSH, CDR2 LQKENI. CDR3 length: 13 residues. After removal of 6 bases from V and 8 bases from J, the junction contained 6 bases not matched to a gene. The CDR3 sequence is CASSGTGAAEAFF. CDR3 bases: TGTGCCAGCTCTGGGACAGGGGCAGCGGAAGCTTTCTTT.

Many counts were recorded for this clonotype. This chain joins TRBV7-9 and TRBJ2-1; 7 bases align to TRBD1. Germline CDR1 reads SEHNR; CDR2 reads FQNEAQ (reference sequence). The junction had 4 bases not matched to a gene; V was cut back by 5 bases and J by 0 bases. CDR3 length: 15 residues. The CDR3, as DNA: TGTGCCAGCAGCACAGGGGTGAGCTCCTACAATGAGCAGTTCTTC. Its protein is CASSTGVSSYNEQFF.

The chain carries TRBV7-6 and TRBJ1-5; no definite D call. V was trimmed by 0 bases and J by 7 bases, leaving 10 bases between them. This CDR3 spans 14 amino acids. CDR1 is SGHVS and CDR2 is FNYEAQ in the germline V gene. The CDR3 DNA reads TGTGCCAGCAGCTTAGCGTCGACGGGCCAGCCCCAGCATTTT. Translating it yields CASSLASTGQPQHF.